The clone carrying this T cell receptor (beta chain) was counted at least ten times. This entry belongs to a study of prognosis after radiotherapy for stage I lung cancer. For the study at large: There were several patients whose tumors were squamous cell carcinoma and approximately eleven whose tumors were adenocarcinoma.

The CDR3 totals 14 residues. The V gene lost 1 base and the J gene lost 3 bases, with 10 bases spanning the gap. The germline V gene encodes CDR1 LGHNA and CDR2 YSLEER. Two-round multiplex PCR on genomic DNA was the method by which TCR beta CDR3 was amplified. For every TRBV and TRBJ gene, a specific primer was used in first-round PCR. TCRdb processed the multiplex PCR reads anew with MiXCR; each CDR3 protein has one entry. The profile shows roughly 30,000 distinct CDR3 sequences, approximately 51% of them singletons. The TCR comes from a donor aged 50 or older with non-small cell lung cancer. This chain joins TRBV4-3 and TRBJ2-7; D remains ambiguous. Sequenced here: PBMCs, sampled before or after stereotactic body radiation therapy (not recorded which). The DNA for the CDR3 is TGCGCCAGCAGCCAAGGGTCGAACGACTACGAGCAGTACTTC. Its protein product is CASSQGSNDYEQYF.